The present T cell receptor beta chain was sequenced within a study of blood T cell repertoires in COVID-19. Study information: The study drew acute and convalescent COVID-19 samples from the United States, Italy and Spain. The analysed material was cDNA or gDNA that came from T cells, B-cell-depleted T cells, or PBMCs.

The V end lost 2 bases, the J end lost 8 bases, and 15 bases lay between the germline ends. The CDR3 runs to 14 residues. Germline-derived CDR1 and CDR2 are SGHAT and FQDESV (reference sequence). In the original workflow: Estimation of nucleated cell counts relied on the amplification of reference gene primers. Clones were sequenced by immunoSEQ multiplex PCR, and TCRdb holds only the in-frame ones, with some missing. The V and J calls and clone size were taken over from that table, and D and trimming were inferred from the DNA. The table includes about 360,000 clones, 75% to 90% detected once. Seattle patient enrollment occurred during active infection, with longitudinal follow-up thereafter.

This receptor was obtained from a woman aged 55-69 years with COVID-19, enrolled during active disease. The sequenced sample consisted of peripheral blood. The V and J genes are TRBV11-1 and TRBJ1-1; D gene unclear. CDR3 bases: TGTGCCAGCAGCTTACCCCATTCCACGGGAGAAGCTTTCTTT. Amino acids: CASSLPHSTGEAFF. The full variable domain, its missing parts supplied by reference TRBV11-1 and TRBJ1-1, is EAEVAQSPRYKITEKSQAVAFWCDPISGHATLYWYRQILGQGPELLVQFQDESVVDDSQLPKDRFSAERLKGVDSTLKIQPAELGDSAMYLCASSLPHSTGEAFFGQGTRLTVV.